Only a few counts were recorded for the clone carrying this T cell receptor beta chain. Reverse transcription of all isolated RNA meant that expressed TCRB transcripts were sequenced. Profiling relied on immunoSEQ multiplex PCR, and the TCRdb table lists in-frame clones only, not all of them. The table records around 150,000 clones, 6.9% of them present only once. Looked up from germline, CDR1 is SGHDN and CDR2 is FVKESK. J was trimmed by 3 bases and V by 4 bases; bases with no gene match: 5. CDR3 size: 17 residues. These data are taken from a study of beta chain features in type 1 diabetes. The sample was central memory CD4+ T cells from blood. This receptor was taken from a woman aged 25-40 years in good health. The chain carries TRBV14 and TRBJ2-2; 13 bases match TRBD2. Here the CDR3 DNA reads TGTGCCAGCAGCCTCCCCGGACTAGCGGGAGACACCGGGGAGCTGTTTTTT. It encodes CASSLPGLAGDTGELFF.